This passage covers 7 T cell receptor beta chains from one sample sequenced in a study of cytomegalovirus exposure and HLA in healthy donors. Primers: 60 Vbeta forward and 13 Jbeta reverse. Using immunoSEQ multiplex PCR, the repertoire was profiled, and TCRdb retains in-frame clones only, with some absent. The table has around 130,000 clones, roughly three quarters seen once; the top ten hold 1.5% to 2%. The sequencing sample was made of PBMCs. These receptors came from a woman aged 25 to 39 in good health and CMV-seronegative.

V gene TRBV18 combines with J gene TRBJ1-2; 11 nucleotides match TRBD1. The germline V gene has CDR1 KGHSH and CDR2 LQKENI. This CDR3 region has 16 residues. V shed 5 bases and J 2 bases; nucleotides not matched to a gene: 7. The CDR3 loop is CASSSLRTGGNYGYTF. CDR3 in DNA: TGTGCCAGCTCATCTCTTAGGACAGGGGGCAACTATGGCTACACCTTC.

V gene TRBV25-1 combines with J gene TRBJ2-3; D possibly corresponds to TRBD2 (6 bases). Trimming took 1 base from V and 4 from J, leaving 12 bases between them. The CDR3 runs to 15 residues. The V gene's germline CDR1 is MGHDK and CDR2 SYGVNS. The CDR3 region has the DNA TGTGCCAGCAGTGAATTCCGGAGGGGCTCAGATACGCAGTATTTT. Encoded protein: CASSEFRRGSDTQYF.

This chain joins TRBV19 and TRBJ1-3, with D uncertain. The V end was cut by 2 bases, the J end by 0 bases, with 11 bases between. CDR1 LNHDA and CDR2 SQIVND come from the germline V gene (reference sequence). The CDR3 has 16 residues. As DNA, the CDR3 is TGTGCCAGTAGTATACGAGACCGGAGCTCTGGAAACACCATATATTTT. It specifies CASSIRDRSSGNTIYF.

This chain links TRBV5-1 with TRBJ2-1; a weak D match, TRBD1 (6 bases). V was cut by 2 bases and J by 8 bases, with 17 bases left in between. This CDR3 has 15 residues. Germline assignment: CDR1 SGHRS and CDR2 YFSETQ. The CDR3: CASSFGQGSSDEQFF. In DNA form, the CDR3 reads TGCGCCAGCAGCTTTGGGCAGGGGAGTTCGGATGAGCAGTTCTTC. Full variable domain (missing parts from reference TRBV5-1 and TRBJ2-1): KAGVTQTPRYLIKTRGQQVTLSCSPISGHRSVSWYQQTPGQGLQFLFEYFSETQRNKGNFPGRFSGRQFSNSRSEMNVSTLELGDSALYLCASSFGQGSSDEQFFGPGTRLTVL.

The chain joins TRBV4-1 to TRBJ1-4, with D perhaps TRBD1 (6 bases). The CDR3 runs to 15 residues. The germline V gene has CDR1 MGHRA and CDR2 YSYEKL. Trimming left V 1 base short and J 8 bases short, with 14 bases between. The CDR3 bases are TGCGCCAGCAGCCAAGGGTGGCGGGGGCAGGAAAAACTGTTTTTT. Protein sequence: CASSQGWRGQEKLFF.

V and J are TRBV28 and TRBJ2-7; TRBD2 agrees at 9 bases. Per germline, CDR1 MDHEN and CDR2 SYDVKM. Trimming removed 5 bases from V and 6 bases from J; junction bases left unmatched: 11. This CDR3 has 15 residues. The CDR3 sequence is CASSRASGISPEQYF. The CDR3 DNA reads as TGTGCCAGCAGTCGTGCTAGCGGGATCTCCCCCGAGCAGTACTTC.

CDR3 sequence (DNA): TGTGCCAGCAGGATGGGGACAGGGTATAATTCACCCCTCCACTTT. Translation gives CASRMGTGYNSPLHF. The chain is built from TRBV6-5 and TRBJ1-6; TRBD1 aligns across 9 bases. This CDR3 is built from 15 residues. J lost 4 bases, V lost 6 bases, and 4 bases had no gene match. The germline V gene has CDR1 MNHEY and CDR2 SVGAGI.